The 13 T cell receptor beta chains given below trace back to one sample, sequenced in a study. Each CDR3 protein gets one entry after TCRdb re-called the RT-PCR reads with MiXCR. The sample shows about 680,000 distinct CDR3 sequences, approximately 15% of them seen only once. What was sequenced was memory CD4+ T cells from blood. The origin of the receptors is a female donor in good health, serving as a healthy control.

This clonotype was recorded at least ten times. The chain couples TRBV7-3 to TRBJ2-3; 16 nucleotides match TRBD2. Germline assignment: CDR1 SGHTA and CDR2 FQGTGA. V trimming: 8 bases; J trimming: 6 bases; junction bases outside the gene matches: 5. The length of the CDR3 is 15 residues. CDR3 region: CASGTSGRATDTQYF. The CDR3 nucleotides are TGTGCCAGCGGGACTAGCGGGAGGGCCACGGATACGCAGTATTTT.

This sequence joins TRBV20-1 and TRBJ2-5; TRBD2 might be the D (6 bases). The V end was cut by 4 bases, the J end by 1 base, with 16 bases between. This CDR3 has 15 residues. Germline V gene lookup returns CDR1 DFQATT and CDR2 SNEGSKA (reference sequence). CDR3 nucleotides: TGCAGTGCTACCCGGGGTAGCGGTTTCCAAGAGACCCAGTACTTC. Its translation: CSATRGSGFQETQYF.

The J gene is TRBJ1-1, the V gene TRBV20-1; possible D gene TRBD1, 6 bases. Germline V gives CDR1 DFQATT, CDR2 SNEGSKA (reference sequence). The CDR3 totals 15 residues. V was pared by 0 bases and J by 0 bases, with 11 bases between. CDR3 DNA: TGCAGTGCTAGAGATGGGGCAGGGGTGAACACTGAAGCTTTCTTT. It specifies CSARDGAGVNTEAFF.

The rearrangement links TRBV12-3 or TRBV12-4 to TRBJ2-2; 9 bases are shared with TRBD1. This CDR3 region has 16 residues. V trimming: 4 bases; J trimming: 8 bases; junction bases outside the gene matches: 11. The CDR3 bases are TGTGCCAGCAGTTCCCTGACAGGGGGAGGGGAAGGGGAGCTGTTTTTT. Protein sequence: CASSSLTGGGEGELFF.

V and J are TRBV27 and TRBJ1-2; D is unclear. The CDR3 runs to 15 residues. Trimming pared 7 bases from V and 8 bases from J, leaving 23 bases between. Germline assignment: CDR1 MNHEY and CDR2 SMNVEV (reference sequence). The CDR3 DNA reads as TGTGCCAGCACCCCAAGTGGAGGAAACTTTCGCGGCTACACCTTC. It specifies CASTPSGGNFRGYTF.

This clonotype was detected many times. The chain employs TRBV7-2 and TRBJ1-5, with 7 bases lining up with TRBD1. CDR1 and CDR2 (germline): SGHTA, FQGNSA. After removal of 5 bases from V and 7 bases from J, the junction contained 8 bases not matched to a gene. The CDR3 extends over 14 amino acids. In DNA form, the CDR3 reads TGTGCCAGCAGCCGCTTACAGGGGAAACAGCCCCAGCATTTT. This sequence encodes CASSRLQGKQPQHF.

The V call is TRBV9, the J call TRBJ1-2; a weak D match, TRBD1 (5 bases). The ends were cut back, 1 base at V and 3 bases at J, with 16 bases in the middle. The length of the CDR3 is 16 residues. Per germline, CDR1 SGDLS and CDR2 YYNGEE. The CDR3 nucleotides are TGTGCCAGCAGCGTAAGTCGGGTGAACAGGCACTATGGCTACACCTTC. Amino acids: CASSVSRVNRHYGYTF.

The rearrangement joins TRBV7-9 to TRBJ2-7; a possible D gene is TRBD2 (5 bases). Germline loops: CDR1 SEHNR, CDR2 FQNEAQ (reference sequence). The CDR3 loop spans 13 amino acids. V was pared by 0 bases and J by 4 bases, with 7 bases between. The CDR3 DNA is TGTGCCAGCAGCTTAGCGGAGGAGTACGAGCAGTACTTC. This encodes CASSLAEEYEQYF. Full variable domain (missing parts from reference TRBV7-9 and TRBJ2-7): DTGVSQNPRHKITKRGQNVTFRCDPISEHNRLYWYRQTLGQGPEFLTYFQNEAQLEKSRLLSDRFSAERPKGSFSTLEIQRTEQGDSAMYLCASSLAEEYEQYFGPGTRLTVT.

This clonotype was detected many times. The chain joins TRBV29-1 to TRBJ2-1; D perhaps matches TRBD2 (6 bases). V was cut by 7 bases and J by 0 bases, with 28 bases left in between. Germline V gene lookup returns CDR1 SQVTM and CDR2 ANQGSEA. The CDR3 spans 19 residues. DNA for the CDR3: TGCAGCGCCCCCGGGGGTGGATATCGGCGTCGAACCTCCTACAATGAGCAGTTCTTC. Its translation is CSAPGGGYRRRTSYNEQFF.

This clonotype was seen many times. This chain uses TRBV7-2 with TRBJ2-2; 10 positions match TRBD2. The CDR3 runs 19 residues. Trimming took 0 bases from V and 2 from J; bases not matched to a gene: 9. CDR1 SGHTA and CDR2 FQGNSA come from the germline V gene. This CDR3 is CASSLAGPRTSGNTGELFF. In DNA form, the CDR3 reads TGTGCCAGCAGCTTAGCGGGACCCAGGACTAGCGGAAACACCGGGGAGCTGTTTTTT.

The sample holds a few counts of this clonotype. The rearrangement uses TRBV11-2 and TRBJ2-1; D remains unclear. Germline CDR1 reads SGHAT; CDR2 reads FQNNGV. Between the trimmed V and J ends, which lost 2 bases and 4 bases, there was a span of 15 bases. The CDR3 spans 16 residues. The CDR3 bases are TGTGCCAGCAGCTTAATAAGTGGGCTGGGGTACAATGAGCAGTTCTTC. Its translation: CASSLISGLGYNEQFF.

This clonotype was found a few times. The chain joins TRBV4-3 to TRBJ2-2; D is unresolved. The V gene lost 0 bases and the J gene lost 4 bases, with 9 bases spanning the gap. The germline V gene has CDR1 LGHNA and CDR2 YSLEER. The CDR3 has 15 residues. The CDR3 region has the DNA TGCGCCAGCAGCCAAGATCCATTTAGCACCGGGGAGCTGTTTTTT. Protein: CASSQDPFSTGELFF.

This clonotype was seen at least ten times. The chain uses TRBV6-5 and TRBJ2-2; tentatively, D is TRBD1 or TRBD2 (5 bases each). The CDR3 is 12 residues long. V was trimmed by 10 bases and J by 5 bases, leaving 11 bases between them. CDR1 is MNHEY, CDR2 SVGAGI, per germline. The CDR3 coding sequence is TGTGCCATCTCGGGGCTTACCGGGGAGCTGTTTTTT. Its translation is CAISGLTGELFF.